This T cell receptor beta chain emerged from a study of identical twins. Points from the study as a whole: The study drew conclusions from cross-sectional statistical analysis, not from following the same donors.

Trimming took off 7 bases at V and 3 bases at J, with 14 bases between the two ends. Germline assignment: CDR1 SGHRS and CDR2 YFSETQ. This CDR3 is built from 15 residues. Of note for this clonotype: The antigen is undetermined.

TCRdb processed the 5' RACE reads anew with MiXCR; each CDR3 protein has one entry. The sample lists 600,000 to 700,000 distinct CDR3 sequences; 21% were seen once. These data are also associated with another study on T cells expressing NK-cell markers. According to that study: TCR beta repertoires came from sorted CD3+CD56+NKG2C+, CD3+CD56+NKG2C- and CD3+CD56-NKG2C+ T cells. More than five donors showed dominant NKG2C+ clonotypes comprising roughly 1.0-7.5% of their CD8+ T cells.

The rearrangement joins TRBV5-1 to TRBJ2-6; tentative D call: TRBD1 (6 bases). The TCR originated in a woman aged 18-29 years in good health. Sequenced input: PBMCs. CDR3 sequence: CASEADRNGANVLTF. The CDR3 nucleotides read TGCGCCAGCGAAGCCGACAGGAATGGGGCCAACGTCCTGACTTTC. Using reference TRBV5-1 and TRBJ2-6 for the parts outside the CDR3, the full variable domain is KAGVTQTPRYLIKTRGQQVTLSCSPISGHRSVSWYQQTPGQGLQFLFEYFSETQRNKGNFPGRFSGRQFSNSRSEMNVSTLELGDSALYLCASEADRNGANVLTFGAGSRLTVL.